This entry describes one TCR beta chain. Germline CDR1 is SGHDT and CDR2 is YYEEEE. The V and J ends lost 4 bases and 0 bases, in that order; junction bases with no gene match: 3. The length of the CDR3 is 15 residues. The study made its TCR cDNA through 5'RACE template switching. That step introduced a universal primer site along with UMIs. TCRdb re-derived calls from the 5' RACE reads in MiXCR, one entry per CDR3 protein. The top ten hold under 45% of the sample, which has 60,000 or so distinct CDR3 sequences, approximately 7% seen once. The data belong to a study of T cells after yellow fever vaccination.

The specimen was CD8+ T cells sorted from PBMCs, collected on the day of the first yellow fever vaccination. The chain uses TRBV5-6 and TRBJ2-1; 8 positions match TRBD1. This clonotype was sampled from a man between 18 and 35 years old who received the YFV17D yellow fever vaccine. This CDR3 reads CASSLDRGSYNEQFF. CDR3 nucleotides: TGTGCCAGCAGCCTAGACAGGGGCTCCTACAATGAGCAGTTCTTC.